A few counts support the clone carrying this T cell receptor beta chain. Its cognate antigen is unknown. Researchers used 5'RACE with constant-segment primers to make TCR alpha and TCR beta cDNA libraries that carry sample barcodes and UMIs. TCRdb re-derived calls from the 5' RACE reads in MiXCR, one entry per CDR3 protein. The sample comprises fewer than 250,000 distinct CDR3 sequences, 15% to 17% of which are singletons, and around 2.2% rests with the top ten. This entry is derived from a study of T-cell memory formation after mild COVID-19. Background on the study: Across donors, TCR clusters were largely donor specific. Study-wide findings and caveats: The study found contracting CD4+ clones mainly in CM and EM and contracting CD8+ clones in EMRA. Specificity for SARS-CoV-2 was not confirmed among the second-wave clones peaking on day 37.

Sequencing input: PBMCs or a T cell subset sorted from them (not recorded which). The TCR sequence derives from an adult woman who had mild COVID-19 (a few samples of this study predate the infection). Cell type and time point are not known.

CDR3 sequence: CASRLSGFYNEQFF. CDR3 coding DNA: TGTGCCAGCAGACTTTCGGGCTTCTACAATGAGCAGTTCTTC. The genes are TRBV14 and TRBJ2-1; no definite D call. The CDR3 extends over 14 amino acids. V was trimmed by 6 bases and J by 3 bases, leaving 12 bases between them. Germline CDR1 SGHDN, CDR2 FVKESK.